These 25 T cell receptor beta chains share one sample of origin, sequenced in a study of blood T cell repertoires in COVID-19. Method: immunoSEQ multiplex PCR; TCRdb's copy keeps in-frame clones and lacks some. The sample carries about 200,000 clones, roughly 75% recorded once. The source material was peripheral blood. Source of these receptors: a woman aged 70-85 years with acute or convalescent COVID-19.

The chain is built from TRBV5-1 and TRBJ1-6, with 10 bases identical to TRBD1. The CDR3 has 14 amino acids. The junction had 5 bases not matched to a gene; V was cut back by 4 bases and J by 10 bases. Per germline, CDR1 SGHRS and CDR2 YFSETQ. CDR3 in amino acids: CASSAGQGESPLHF. CDR3 nucleotides: TGCGCCAGCAGCGCTGGACAGGGGGAGTCACCCCTCCACTTT.

The chain uses TRBV27 and TRBJ2-2, with D uncertain. Trimming removed 5 bases from V and 3 bases from J, with 7 bases in between. This CDR3 has 13 amino acids. Germline loops: CDR1 MNHEY, CDR2 SMNVEV (reference sequence). CDR3 in DNA: TGTGCCAGCAGTCCCTCAGACACCGGGGAGCTGTTTTTT. Translating gives CASSPSDTGELFF.

V and J are TRBV5-6 and TRBJ1-5; D might be TRBD1 (5 bases). The length of the CDR3 is 15 residues. Deletions cut 0 bases from V and 3 bases from J, with 10 bases between. Germline V gene sequence: CDR1 SGHDT, CDR2 YYEEEE. CDR3 amino acids: CASSLAAGNNQPQHF. The CDR3 DNA reads as TGTGCCAGCAGCTTGGCGGCAGGGAACAATCAGCCCCAGCATTTT.

The chain employs TRBV25-1 and TRBJ2-2; 11 nucleotides align to TRBD2. Germline V gene sequence: CDR1 MGHDK, CDR2 SYGVNS. V dropped 3 bases and J dropped 8; count of bases not matched to a gene: 8. The CDR3 has 16 residues. The CDR3 coding sequence is TGTGCCAGCAGTGACCCATCACTAGCGGGAGCGGGGGAGCTGTTTTTT. Amino acid sequence: CASSDPSLAGAGELFF.

The rearrangement links TRBV24-1 to TRBJ2-3; 9 nucleotides align to TRBD1. Per germline, CDR1 KGHDR and CDR2 SFDVKD. Trimming at V came to 9 bases and at J to 1 base, leaving 4 bases not matched to a gene. This CDR3 has 14 residues. The CDR3 region is CATSRDRGTDTQYF. In DNA, the CDR3 is TGTGCCACCTCCCGGGACAGGGGCACAGATACGCAGTATTTT.

There are a few counts of this clone. This chain uses TRBV10-3 with TRBJ1-4; tentatively, D is TRBD1 (6 bases). The CDR3 loop spans 13 amino acids. The V end lost 8 bases, the J end lost 4 bases, and 11 bases lay between the germline ends. Germline V lookup: CDR1 ENHRY, CDR2 SYGVKD. For the CDR3, the DNA is TGTGCCATCGGGCGACAGGATAATGAAAAACTGTTTTTT. This gives the protein CAIGRQDNEKLFF.

This chain links TRBV7-2 with TRBJ1-2; D ambiguous. CDR3 length: 17 residues. CDR1 SGHTA and CDR2 FQGNSA come from the germline V gene. Trimming cost V 5 bases and J 4 bases, with 23 bases left between them. This CDR3 reads CASSISPTRRPGYGYTF. The CDR3 nucleotides read TGTGCCAGCAGCATAAGCCCGACACGACGGCCTGGCTATGGCTACACCTTC.

This rearrangement joins TRBV3-1 (or the pseudogene TRBV3-2) to TRBJ1-5, with 9 bases lining up with TRBD1. Germline CDR1 and CDR2: LGHDT and YNNKEL (reference sequence). The trim removed 1 base at V and 0 bases at J, leaving 7 bases unmatched. This CDR3 has 18 amino acids. The CDR3 DNA follows: TGTGCCAGCAGCCAAGGACAGGGGGGAATCTATAGCAATCAGCCCCAGCATTTT. Translating it yields CASSQGQGGIYSNQPQHF.

This clone was picked up one time. V usage is TRBV6-4 and J usage is TRBJ2-1; D is possibly TRBD1 (6 bases). Per the germline V gene, CDR1 is MRHNA and CDR2 is SNTAGT. Trimming removed 3 bases at V and 8 bases at J, with 11 bases between. The CDR3 covers 13 residues. DNA for the CDR3: TGTGCCAGCAGTGAAGAACAGGGTGATGAGCAGTTCTTC. It encodes CASSEEQGDEQFF.

V gene TRBV7-9 combines with J gene TRBJ1-1; TRBD1 agrees at 7 bases. V lost 5 bases to trimming and J lost 5 bases; unmatched junction nucleotides: 8. There are 14 residues in the CDR3. The germline V gene encodes CDR1 SEHNR and CDR2 FQNEAQ (reference sequence). CDR3 DNA sequence: TGTGCCAGCAGCCAGACAGGGCTCGGGACTGAAGCTTTCTTT. Its translation is CASSQTGLGTEAFF.

Note on this clone: This sample also contains other DNA sequences that code for the same CDR3. This sequence joins TRBV19 and TRBJ2-1; TRBD2 matches 9 bases. The germline gives CDR1 LNHDA, CDR2 SQIVND (reference sequence). The CDR3 sequence is 13 residues long. J was trimmed by 7 bases and V by 2 bases; bases with no gene match: 0. CDR3 protein: CASSILAGNEQFF. As DNA, the CDR3 is TGTGCCAGTAGTATACTAGCGGGGAATGAGCAGTTCTTC.

CDR3 DNA sequence: TGTGCCAGCTCGCCTTCGAGGTCGGTTTATTCACCCCTCCACTTT. As protein: CASSPSRSVYSPLHF. This sequence joins TRBV18 and TRBJ1-6; no definite D call. The V end was cut by 6 bases, the J end by 8 bases, with 17 bases between. Germline V lookup: CDR1 KGHSH, CDR2 LQKENI. The CDR3 is 15 residues long.

This chain connects TRBV5-1 to TRBJ1-2, with D perhaps TRBD1 (5 bases). V lost 4 bases and J lost 8, with 24 bases in between. Germline V gene sequence: CDR1 SGHRS, CDR2 YFSETQ. This CDR3 region has 16 residues. The CDR3, as DNA: TGCGCCAGCAGCCCACGAACGGCGGGGCTCGGTTGGGGCTACACCTTC. Its protein is CASSPRTAGLGWGYTF.

The CDR3 region has the DNA TGTGCCAGCAGTTTCCTCGTTGGCCTAGCGGGATTCCCCTACGAGCAGTACTTC. Encoded protein: CASSFLVGLAGFPYEQYF. The chain uses TRBV28 and TRBJ2-7; 9 bases line up with TRBD2. Germline V gene data show CDR1 as MDHEN and CDR2 as SYDVKM. CDR3 length: 18 amino acids. Trimming removed 3 bases from V and 2 bases from J; junction bases left unmatched: 14. Full variable domain (rest looked up from reference TRBV28 and TRBJ2-7): DVKVTQSSRYLVKRTGEKVFLECVQDMDHENMFWYRQDPGLGLRLIYFSYDVKMKEKGDIPEGYSVSREKKERFSLILESASTNQTSMYLCASSFLVGLAGFPYEQYFGPGTRLTVT.

J is TRBJ2-2 and V is TRBV6-4; TRBD2 aligns across 13 bases. V was clipped by 6 bases and J by 6 bases; unmatched bases: 1. Germline loops: CDR1 MRHNA, CDR2 SNTAGT. CDR3 length equals 14 residues. In DNA, the CDR3 is TGTGCCAGCAGAGGACTAGCGGGAGCCGGGGAGCTGTTTTTT. As protein: CASRGLAGAGELFF.

The V and J genes are TRBV24-1 and TRBJ2-1; D call uncertain. With 3 bases removed from V and 4 bases from J, the gap between germline ends came to 9 bases. This CDR3 has 14 amino acids. The germline CDR1 and CDR2 sequences are KGHDR and SFDVKD. The CDR3 protein is CATSDPPLYNEQFF. CDR3 sequence (DNA): TGTGCCACCAGTGATCCCCCTTTGTACAATGAGCAGTTCTTC.

This chain uses TRBV7-3 with TRBJ2-1; 9 bases are a match to TRBD2. In germline, CDR1 is SGHTA, CDR2 FQGTGA. The V segment lost 3 bases and the J segment 6 bases; nucleotides outside the gene matches: 6. The CDR3 totals 15 residues. DNA of the CDR3: TGTGCCAGCAGCTTCCGGGCGGGAGGGGCCAATGAGCAGTTCTTC. Translation gives CASSFRAGGANEQFF.

This chain uses TRBV14 with TRBJ2-1, with 8 positions matching TRBD2. This CDR3 comprises 16 residues. CDR1 is SGHDN, CDR2 FVKESK, per germline. The J segment lost 0 bases and the V segment lost 4 bases, leaving 5 bases of the junction unmatched. CDR3 region: CASSPSLAASYNEQFF. CDR3 bases: TGTGCCAGCAGCCCGTCACTAGCGGCCTCCTACAATGAGCAGTTCTTC.

The V and J genes are TRBV28 and TRBJ1-1, with 8 bases matching TRBD1. The CDR3 has 14 amino acids. The germline V gene encodes CDR1 MDHEN and CDR2 SYDVKM. J lost 5 bases, V lost 4 bases, and 6 bases had no gene match. The chain's CDR3 is CASSSRGRRTEAFF. CDR3 bases: TGTGCCAGCAGTTCCAGGGGGCGGAGGACTGAAGCTTTCTTT. Drawing the rest from reference TRBV28 and TRBJ1-1, the complete variable domain is DVKVTQSSRYLVKRTGEKVFLECVQDMDHENMFWYRQDPGLGLRLIYFSYDVKMKEKGDIPEGYSVSREKKERFSLILESASTNQTSMYLCASSSRGRRTEAFFGQGTRLTVV.

This chain links TRBV28 with TRBJ1-5; TRBD1 agrees at 8 bases. The CDR3 is 14 amino acids. Germline loops: CDR1 MDHEN, CDR2 SYDVKM. V was clipped by 2 bases and J by 7 bases; unmatched bases: 4. The CDR3 sequence: CASSLEQGDQPQHF. The CDR3 bases are TGTGCCAGCAGTTTAGAACAGGGGGACCAGCCCCAGCATTTT.

The CDR3 protein is CASSLGALETQYF. The CDR3 DNA is TGTGCCAGCAGCTTGGGGGCGTTGGAGACCCAGTACTTC. The rearrangement uses TRBV11-2 and TRBJ2-5, with a possible D match to TRBD1 (6 bases). The V and J ends lost 3 bases and 5 bases respectively, with 10 bases between them. Germline V gives CDR1 SGHAT, CDR2 FQNNGV. The CDR3 length is 13 residues.

About this clone: An end of the junction does not agree with germline; a read error may underlie this. V is TRBV6-5 and J is TRBJ2-1; TRBD2 matches 13 bases. CDR3 length: 14 residues. Germline V gives CDR1 MNHEY, CDR2 SVGAGI. CDR3 in amino acids: CASSPPGTSGNSVF. The CDR3 DNA reads as TGTGCCAGCAGCCCCCCCGGGACTAGCGGGAACAGCGTCTTC.

This clone turned up a few times. This chain links TRBV30 with TRBJ2-7; the match to TRBD1 covers 8 bases. This CDR3 is built from 16 residues. In germline, CDR1 is GTSNPN, CDR2 SVGIG (reference sequence). V lost 0 bases to trimming and J lost 2 bases; unmatched junction nucleotides: 9. The CDR3 DNA sequence: TGTGCCTGGAGTGTAACCCGGACAGGGACCCCCTACGAGCAGTACTTC. Amino acids: CAWSVTRTGTPYEQYF.

V and J are TRBV6-1 and TRBJ2-5, with 8 bases fitting TRBD1. Germline CDR1 reads MNHNS; CDR2 reads SASEGT. The CDR3 has 15 amino acids. V dropped 3 bases and J dropped 5; count of bases not matched to a gene: 8. CDR3 sequence reads: CASSDLDRAWETQYF. For the CDR3, the DNA is TGTGCCAGCAGTGACCTGGACAGGGCGTGGGAGACCCAGTACTTC.

The gene calls are TRBV2 and TRBJ1-4; a possible D gene is TRBD1 (5 bases). Germline V gene lookup returns CDR1 SNHLY and CDR2 FYNNEI. The CDR3 loop spans 14 amino acids. The V and J ends lost 3 bases and 4 bases respectively, with 9 bases between them. The CDR3 region is CASSDPGNNEKLFF. In nucleotides, the CDR3 is TGTGCCAGCAGTGACCCAGGGAATAATGAAAAACTGTTTTTT.